This TCR beta chain was recorded in a study of cytomegalovirus exposure and HLA in healthy donors. V gave up 3 bases and J gave up 5 bases, with 14 bases separating them. The CDR3 sequence is 14 residues long. The germline V gene encodes CDR1 SGHNT and CDR2 YYREEE (reference sequence). A word on this clone: Its antigen remains unidentified.

The primer mix had 60 Vbeta and 13 Jbeta primers. Sequencing was performed with immunoSEQ multiplex PCR; in TCRdb, only in-frame clones are kept and a portion is missing. The repertoire holds about 160,000 clones, with around 75% as singletons. Findings and caveats of the study: TCR beta chains associated with HLA were, in a later analysis, more clonally expanded than equally common others. Later analysis suggested links between common viral pathogens and several top significant clusters.

The J gene is TRBJ2-5, the V gene TRBV5-4, with a possible D match to TRBD2 (6 bases). Input material: PBMCs. The clonotype comes from a woman in her 50s in good health and CMV-seropositive. The CDR3 nucleotides read TGTGCCAGCAGCTATGGAGGGCGCGAGGAGACCCAGTACTTC. Amino acid sequence: CASSYGGREETQYF.